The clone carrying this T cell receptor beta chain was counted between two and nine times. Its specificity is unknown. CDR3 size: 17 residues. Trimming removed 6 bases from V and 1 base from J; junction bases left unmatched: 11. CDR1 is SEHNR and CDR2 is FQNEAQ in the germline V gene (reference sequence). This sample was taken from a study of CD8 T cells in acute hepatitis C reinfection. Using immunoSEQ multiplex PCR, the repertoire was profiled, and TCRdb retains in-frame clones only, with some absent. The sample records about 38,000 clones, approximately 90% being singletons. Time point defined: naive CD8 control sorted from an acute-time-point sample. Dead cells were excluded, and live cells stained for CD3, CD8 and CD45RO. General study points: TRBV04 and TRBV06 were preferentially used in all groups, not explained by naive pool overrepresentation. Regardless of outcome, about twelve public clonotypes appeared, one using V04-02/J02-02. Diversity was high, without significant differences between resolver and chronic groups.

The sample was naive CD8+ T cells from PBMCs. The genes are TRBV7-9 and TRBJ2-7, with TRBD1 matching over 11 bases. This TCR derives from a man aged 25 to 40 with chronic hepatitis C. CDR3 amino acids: CASRSGTGGRRSYEQYF. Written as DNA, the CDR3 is TGTGCCAGCAGATCCGGGACAGGGGGGCGAAGGTCCTACGAGCAGTACTTC.